This T cell receptor beta chain was found in a study of T cells in Graves' hyperthyroidism and ophthalmopathy. The CDR3 totals 17 residues. CDR1 is DFQATT and CDR2 is SNEGSKA in the germline V gene (reference sequence). Details on this clonotype: A read error may account for a junction end that differs from germline.

Amplification yielded TCR beta CDR3 regions, with RNA transcripts as the source. The HTBI primer set drove a first-round RT-PCR of the TCR CDR3. In TCRdb, the multiplex PCR reads were re-called with MiXCR into one record per CDR3 protein. The profile covers hundreds of thousands of distinct CDR3 sequences, with approximately 36% appearing a single time and around 32% taken by the ten largest. This TCR was recovered from a middle-aged woman with Graves' hyperthyroidism. The chain links TRBV20-1 to TRBJ2-7, with TRBD2 matching 9 bases. Sequencing was carried out using blood. The CDR3 region has the DNA TGCGGTGCTAGAGATGGCGGGGGGGCTAGCGTAAGGTACGAGCAGTACTTC. This gives the protein CGARDGGGASVRYEQYF.